The 5 T cell receptor beta chains below were found in one sample sequenced in a study of long-term antiretroviral therapy in people with HIV. Runs used v3.0 of the immunoSEQ assay and were done at survey level. Clones were sequenced by immunoSEQ multiplex PCR, and TCRdb holds only the in-frame ones, with some missing. The sample records over 15,000 clones, approximately 80% being singletons. Sequences were derived from unsorted PBMCs, sampled 0.3 years after starting antiretroviral therapy. These receptors originate from a man younger than 30 with HIV.

V is TRBV6-1 and J is TRBJ1-2; D is uncertain. The germline V gene encodes CDR1 MNHNS and CDR2 SASEGT. CDR3 size: 18 residues. V lost 2 bases and J 0 bases, leaving 19 bases between the germline ends. The CDR3 DNA follows: TGTGCCAGCAGTGAAAGCGTGGGTGGGCATACAGCTAACTATGGCTACACCTTC. Its translation is CASSESVGGHTANYGYTF.

The chain employs TRBV18 and TRBJ2-3, with a possible D match to TRBD2 (7 bases). The germline V and J ends were trimmed by 3 bases and 0 bases, with 13 bases remaining between them. This CDR3 is 16 amino acids long. Germline V gene sequence: CDR1 KGHSH, CDR2 LQKENI. The CDR3: CASSPRGGGSTDTQYF. As DNA, the CDR3 is TGTGCCAGCTCACCGAGAGGGGGAGGGAGCACAGATACGCAGTATTTT.

V and J are TRBV19 and TRBJ1-5, with 8 bases lining up with TRBD1. The CDR3 runs 14 residues. Germline V gene lookup returns CDR1 LNHDA and CDR2 SQIVND (reference sequence). After removal of 7 bases from V and 3 bases from J, the junction contained 5 bases not matched to a gene. CDR3 nucleotide sequence: TGTGCCAGTAAACTGGACAGGGACAATCAGCCCCAGCATTTT. This encodes CASKLDRDNQPQHF.

The J gene is TRBJ1-3, the V gene TRBV11-2; D remains unclear. Trimming cost V 1 base and J 0 bases, with 4 bases left between them. The CDR3 runs to 14 residues. The germline V gene encodes CDR1 SGHAT and CDR2 FQNNGV. This chain's CDR3 is CASSLVGSGNTIYF. For the CDR3, the DNA is TGTGCCAGCAGCTTAGTGGGCTCTGGAAACACCATATATTTT.

This clone was counted only a few times. The CDR3 sequence: CASSGSWVAGTEAFF. In DNA form, the CDR3 reads TGTGCCAGCAGTGGCAGCTGGGTCGCGGGAACTGAAGCTTTCTTT. The chain couples TRBV2 to TRBJ1-1; D gene uncertain. Germline V CDR1 and CDR2: SNHLY, FYNNEI. V was cut by 4 bases and J by 5 bases, with 17 bases left in between. The CDR3 totals 15 residues.